This TCR beta chain derives from a study of identical twins (dated by TCRdb to about 2016). With regard to the full study: TCR alpha and beta repertoires from monozygotic twins, unrelated adults of various ages and cord blood were deep-sequenced to test whether fetal clonotypes persist. To rule out contamination, replicate twin experiments were performed at different times with different library preparation protocols.

Measured from the cysteine to the phenylalanine, the CDR3 is 17 residues long. The kept DNA is CDR3 alone, 51 bases in frame from the first base. CDR1 and CDR2 are read off the germline V gene as SGHVS and FQNEAQ. Trimming removed 2 bases from V and 1 base from J, leaving 15 bases between the germline ends. The library was generated by 5' RACE. TCRdb lists the instrument as Illumina HiSeq 2000. A universal primer binding site was added through template switching, and the final cDNA carried a unique molecular identifier so that TCR cDNA molecules could be counted accurately. Specific primers in the conserved constant-segment region were used to synthesize first-strand cDNA for the TCR alpha and beta chains. To control for contamination, every cDNA library was double barcoded, receiving both a SMART-Mk sample barcode and Illumina barcodes. TruSeq adapter sequences and Illumina sample barcodes were added in two successive PCR steps. TCR alpha and beta cDNA libraries were sequenced on the Illumina HiSeq platform with custom primers. On the authors' methods: Unique molecular identifiers were extracted from raw reads with MiGEC, and CDR3 positions were determined with MiXCR. Recombination models were inferred per individual with the repgenHMM and IGoR tools using an EM algorithm. The tcR package in R was used for shared clonotype analysis, with sharing normalized by the product of cloneset sizes. To study raw recombination free of thymic and clonal selection effects, out-of-frame nonproductive sequences were analyzed. The public reads were reanalyzed by TCRdb: fastp trimming at Q25, MiXCR alignment, in-frame beta chains only. Every distinct CDR3 protein forms one entry, paired with its most common genes and DNA. These V and J calls rely on TCRdb rather than the paper's analysis. For this sample there are approximately 210,000 distinct CDR3 sequences; approximately 9% appear just once. The ten largest account for about 5.2% of the sample.

As to this clonotype: Its antigen has not been determined. No qualities accompany the bases; no much larger clone lies one base away.

Findings and caveats that apply to the study as a whole: Recombination models systematically underestimated out-of-frame TCR alpha sharing in monozygotic twins but agreed with sharing between unrelated individuals. Because the same donors could not be followed over many years, conclusions were based on cross-sectional statistical analysis. Fewer insertions were carried by abundant cord blood beta clonotypes, a similar but weaker trend appeared in young adult naive repertoires, and no such trend appeared in memory repertoires. Compared with coincidental sharing between unrelated individuals, out-of-frame TCR alpha sequences shared between twins showed an excess of sequences with low generation probability. Excess twin sharing in beta out-of-frame sequences was weaker because fewer shared sequences lowered the signal-to-noise ratio. Zero-insertion analyses could be partly confounded by invariant T cells such as MAIT and iNKT, although diverse VJ usage argued against such confounding for most clonotypes.

Only healthy Caucasian donors were included. Miltenyi CD45RO+ enrichment and human naive T-cell isolation kits were used to isolate memory (CD45RO+) and naive T cells from PBMC. The rearrangement joined TRBV7-8 to TRBJ2-1, with TRBD2 perhaps the D gene, on 5 matching bases. This TCR was recovered from a woman aged 18-29 years in good health. The specimen was memory (CD45RO+) T cells sorted from blood. The cell subset or site label on this specimen signifies: CD45RO+ enriched T cells. The CDR3 has the sequence CASSLTPQRSSYNEQFF. The DNA sequence reads TGTGCCAGCAGCTTAACCCCTCAGCGGAGTTCCTACAATGAGCAGTTCTTC.